The sequence of this T cell receptor (beta chain) was determined in a study of cytomegalovirus exposure and HLA in healthy donors. Study in general: An earlier analysis identified 117 million unique TCR beta sequences in 150 million to 200 million T cells.

Regarding this clone: Its antigen is as yet unknown.

Use of 60 Vbeta and 13 Jbeta primers characterized the PCR. Here immunoSEQ multiplex PCR was the method, and the copy in TCRdb shows in-frame clones only, minus some. The profile covers 80,000 or so clones, with around 70% appearing a single time and 20% to 25% taken by the ten largest. This CDR3 contains 11 residues. Between the trimmed V and J ends, which lost 2 bases and 2 bases, there was a span of 3 bases. From germline, CDR1 is SQVTM and CDR2 ANQGSEA. Study-wide findings and caveats: The majority of TCR sequences were rare, yet some public TCRs appeared in many donors.

This rearrangement joins TRBV29-1 to TRBJ2-5; no definite D call. This clonotype originated in a man aged 25-45 years in good health and CMV-seropositive. Sequenced: PBMCs. CDR3 protein: CSVEQQETQYF. The CDR3 DNA sequence: TGCAGCGTTGAACAGCAAGAGACCCAGTACTTC. Full variable domain (outside the CDR3, taken from reference TRBV29-1 and TRBJ2-5): SAVISQKPSRDICQRGTSLTIQCQVDSQVTMMFWYRQQPGQSLTLIATANQGSEATYESGFVIDKFPISRPNLTFSTLTVSNMSPEDSSIYLCSVEQQETQYFGPGTRLLVL.